Sequencing of this T cell receptor beta chain was carried out in a study of monozygotic twins with inflammatory bowel disease. Of note for this clonotype: The antigen is not known.

The germline V gene encodes CDR1 ENHRY and CDR2 SYGVKD. The CDR3 contains 14 residues. Researchers put TCRalpha and TCRbeta cDNA through two nested PCRs lasting approximately 17 and 9 cycles. With the 5' RACE reads reprocessed, TCRdb shows one record per CDR3 protein and no DNA. The specimen's table records approximately 400,000 distinct CDR3 sequences. Overall study findings and caveats: Variability in patient repertoires may have come partly from differing immunosuppressive treatments. Among IBD patients, fewer clonotypes were shared with others than among healthy twins, especially with disease activity.

The clonotype originates from a human donor with ulcerative colitis or Crohn's disease, or a healthy co-twin of an affected twin (not recorded which). The chain employs TRBV10-3 and TRBJ2-3; the D gene TCRdb calls, TRBD1, cannot be checked with no DNA. The sequencing sample was made of blood. The CDR3 loop is CAIRQQGSTDTQYF.